Each of the 24 T cell receptor beta chains below was sequenced from the same sample in a study of CD8+ T cells in alopecia areata. Extracted RNA was reverse transcribed into cDNA, the sequencing template. Method: immunoSEQ multiplex PCR; TCRdb's copy keeps in-frame clones and lacks some. The sample holds over 100,000 clones, and no clone turns up only once. Sequenced input: lesional skin. The receptors come from a C3H/HeJ mouse with alopecia areata. Strain MHC haplotype: H2-k.

To note about this clone: The gene symbols are mouse symbols. The read halts 4 residues ahead of the CDR3 end, with the missing end drawn from the germline J gene. The chain links TRBV13-3 to TRBJ1-4; 10 bases map to TRBD1. J was trimmed by 0 bases and V by 3 bases; bases with no gene match: 11. The CDR3 consists of 19 residues. Germline assignment: CDR1 NNHDY and CDR2 SYVADS. Incomplete CDR3 DNA: TGTGCCAGCAGTGGGGCCGGGACAGGGGAGGAAATTTCCAACGAA. This codes for CASSGAGTGEEISNE. The complete CDR3 reads CASSGAGTGEEISNERLFF. Full variable domain (outside the CDR3, taken from reference TRBV13-3 and TRBJ1-4): EAAVTQSPRSKVAVTGGKVTLSCHQTNNHDYMYWYRQDTGHGLRLIHYSYVADSTEKGDIPDGYKASRPSQENFSLILELASLSQTAVYFCASSGAGTGEEISNERLFFGHGTKLSVL.

As concerns this clone: The genes are named according to mouse. The CDR3 end lies 4 residues beyond the end of the read and is filled in from the germline J gene. The chain has TRBV19 and TRBJ1-4; D remains ambiguous. Per the germline V gene, CDR1 is FNHDT and CDR2 is SITEND (reference sequence). V was cut by 4 bases and J by 3 bases, with 7 bases left in between. The CDR3 contains 13 residues. The CDR3 region is CASSSTTNERLFF. The part of the CDR3 DNA that was read is TGTGCCAGCAGTTCGACAACCAACGAA.

Worth noting for this clone: Any gene name here is a mouse gene name. The CDR3 end lies 4 residues beyond the end of the read and is filled in from the germline J gene. The rearrangement joins TRBV17 to TRBJ1-1, with 7 bases identical to TRBD1. Germline V gives CDR1 MNHDT, CDR2 YYDKIL. The CDR3 contains 15 residues. Trimming removed 3 bases from V and 0 bases from J; junction bases left unmatched: 4. The CDR3 is CASSSRQGANTEVFF. CDR3 DNA (partial): TGTGCTAGCAGTAGTCGCCAGGGGGCAAACACA.

This clone was counted a few times. These gene names are mouse names. The read finishes 4 residues shy of the CDR3 end, and the germline J gene is used to complete it. The chain uses TRBV1 and TRBJ2-1; TRBD1 agrees at 8 bases. The germline V gene has CDR1 NSQYPW and CDR2 LRSPGD (reference sequence). The CDR3 contains 17 residues. CDR3 DNA, as far as it was read: TGCACCTGCAGTGCAGGTCCAGGGGGCGCGAAAGGGGCT. This codes for CTCSAGPGGAKGA. The full CDR3 is CTCSAGPGGAKGAEQFF.

In this sample, this clone turned up a few times. Gene names are mouse gene names. The read is 4 residues too short to cover the CDR3 end, so that end is filled in from the germline J gene. This chain joins TRBV1 and TRBJ2-4, with D possibly TRBD1 on 5 matching bases. The ends were cut back, 0 bases at V and 0 bases at J, with 13 bases in the middle. Germline V gene sequence: CDR1 NSQYPW, CDR2 LRSPGD (reference sequence). This CDR3 comprises 17 residues. CDR3: CTCSADQGGKSQNTLYF. The part of the CDR3 DNA that was read is TGCACCTGCAGTGCAGATCAGGGAGGGAAAAGTCAAAAC.

This clone was counted only a few times. Germline and genes: mouse. The CDR3 end falls 4 residues outside the read, so it is completed with the germline J gene. V usage is TRBV13-3 and J usage is TRBJ2-4; TRBD2 agrees at 12 bases. This CDR3 comprises 14 residues. Germline CDR1 NNHDY, CDR2 SYVADS. The part of the CDR3 DNA that was read is TGTGCCAGCAGCAGGGACTGGGGGGAAAAC. Amino acids: CASSRDWGEN. The whole CDR3 reads CASSRDWGENTLYF.

With regard to this clone: The gene names given are mouse names. The CDR3 end falls 4 residues outside the read, so it is completed with the germline J gene. The genes are TRBV13-3 and TRBJ2-1, with 12 bases aligning to TRBD1. Germline lookup yields CDR1 NNHDY and CDR2 SYVADS. CDR3 length equals 16 residues. CDR3 bases read: TGTGCCAGCAGTGATCCGGGACAGGGGGCGAGAGCT. It specifies CASSDPGQGARA. The whole CDR3 sequence reads CASSDPGQGARAEQFF.

This clone came up a few times. Gene names refer to mouse genes. The read ends 4 residues before the CDR3 terminus; that terminus is restored from the germline J gene. The chain has TRBV13-3 and TRBJ1-1; the match to TRBD1 covers 9 bases. The CDR3 is 15 amino acids. V dropped 4 bases and J dropped 3; count of bases not matched to a gene: 7. The V gene's germline CDR1 is NNHDY and CDR2 SYVADS. CDR3 DNA, as far as it was read: TGTGCCAGCAGTCCCGGGACAGGGCGGGACACA. Translation gives CASSPGTGRDT. From start to end, the CDR3 is CASSPGTGRDTEVFF.

Notes on this clone: Germline and genes here are mouse. The observed sequence ends 4 residues before the CDR3 terminus, with the missing tail filled in from the germline J gene. The V call is TRBV13-1, the J call TRBJ2-5; D is unresolved. The V gene lost 3 bases and the J gene lost 0 bases, with 8 bases spanning the gap. This CDR3 has 14 amino acids. The V gene's germline CDR1 is NSHNY and CDR2 SYGAGN. The CDR3 region is CASSAPDNQDTQYF. The sequenced part of the CDR3 DNA is TGTGCCAGCAGTGCTCCAGATAACCAAGAC.

The table lists this clone with a few counts. The gene names given are mouse names. The read gets to within 4 residues of the CDR3 end, and the germline J gene fills in the rest. In the same sample, other DNA sequences code for this CDR3. The chain recombines TRBV13-3 with TRBJ2-7, with 10 bases fitting TRBD2. CDR3 size: 15 residues. Germline assignment: CDR1 NNHDY and CDR2 SYVADS. CDR3 in amino acids: CASSDALGGRYEQYF. CDR3 DNA, as far as it was read: TGTGCCAGCAGTGATGCCCTGGGGGGGCGATAT.

Regarding this clone: The gene symbols are mouse symbols. The missing CDR3 end, 4 residues past where the read stops, is filled in from the germline J gene. The genes are TRBV5 and TRBJ2-1, with D perhaps TRBD1 (5 bases). CDR3 size: 13 residues. V shed 5 bases and J shed 3 bases, with 8 bases lying between them. Germline lookup yields CDR1 LGHNA and CDR2 YNLKQL (reference sequence). The CDR3 sequence: CASSVRAYAEQFF. The sequenced part of the CDR3 DNA is TGTGCCAGCAGCGTCAGGGCCTATGCT.

Concerning this clone itself: Gene names and germline match the mouse. The read finishes 4 residues shy of the CDR3 end, and the germline J gene is used to complete it. The chain carries TRBV13-3 and TRBJ2-1; the match to TRBD2 covers 14 bases. This CDR3 contains 17 residues. Germline-derived CDR1 and CDR2 are NNHDY and SYVADS. CDR3 region: CASSAGDWGGAGAEQFF. CDR3 DNA (partial): TGTGCCAGCAGTGCGGGGGACTGGGGGGGCGCGGGAGCT.

This clone has just a few counts. Germline and genes here are mouse. The sequence runs out 4 residues before the end of the CDR3; the remainder is reconstructed from the germline J gene. This sequence joins TRBV13-3 and TRBJ2-2; TRBD2 might be the D (6 bases). V dropped 0 bases and J dropped 1 base, with 10 bases sitting between them. CDR1 and CDR2 from the germline V gene are NNHDY and SYVADS. CDR3 length equals 16 residues. Incomplete CDR3 DNA: TGTGCCAGCAGTGATGTTTTGGGGGTAAACACCGGG. Protein sequence: CASSDVLGVNTG. The full CDR3 protein is CASSDVLGVNTGQLYF.

This clone was observed a few times. Each gene name is a mouse one. Read sequence stops 4 residues before the CDR3 end, and the germline J gene provides the missing end. J is TRBJ1-1 and V is TRBV13-2; maybe TRBD1 (5 bases). Germline lookup yields CDR1 NNHNN and CDR2 SYGAGS (reference sequence). Between the trimmed V and J ends, which lost 3 bases and 1 base, there was a span of 7 bases. The CDR3 sequence is 13 residues long. Incomplete CDR3 DNA: TGTGCCAGCGGTGCCACAGGGAACACA. It yields the protein CASGATGNT. The CDR3 in full is CASGATGNTEVFF.

This clone appeared a few times. Any gene name here is a mouse gene name. The read gets to within 4 residues of the CDR3 end, and the germline J gene fills in the rest. The chain couples TRBV16 to TRBJ2-7; 8 bases map to TRBD1. The CDR3 covers 13 residues. With 5 bases clipped from V and 3 bases from J, the junction kept 3 bases outside the gene matches. From germline, CDR1 is SGHSA and CDR2 FRNQAP. CDR3: CASSQTGDYEQYF. The DNA read from the CDR3 is TGTGCAAGCAGCCAGACAGGGGACTAT.

In its sample, this clone was seen a few times. Gene names are mouse gene names. The read stops 4 residues short of the end of the CDR3; the missing end is completed from the germline J gene. This chain joins TRBV13-3 and TRBJ2-4, with D possibly matching TRBD2 (6 bases). This CDR3 spans 15 amino acids. Germline V gives CDR1 NNHDY, CDR2 SYVADS. V shed 0 bases and J shed 3 bases, with 11 bases lying between them. CDR3 sequence reads: CASSDVGEEQNTLYF. Incomplete CDR3 DNA: TGTGCCAGCAGTGATGTGGGGGAAGAGCAAAAC.

This clone turned up a few times. The gene symbols are mouse symbols. The chain's CDR3 is CASGDWKGTGQLYF. CDR3 bases read: TGTGCCAGCGGTGATTGGAAGGGCACCGGG. The chain combines TRBV13-2 with TRBJ2-2; D gene ambiguous. The read gets to within 4 residues of the CDR3 end, and the germline J gene fills in the rest. Deletions cut 1 base from V and 4 bases from J, with 8 bases between. The CDR3 has 14 amino acids. CDR1 and CDR2 (germline): NNHNN, SYGAGS (reference sequence).

Turning to this clone: Here the gene names and germline are mouse. The read ends 4 residues before the CDR3 terminus; that terminus is restored from the germline J gene. The rearrangement uses TRBV14 and TRBJ2-1; a weak D match, TRBD1 (6 bases). Germline loops: CDR1 SGHDT, CDR2 FRDEAV. V was clipped by 4 bases and J by 5 bases, with 13 bases between them. The CDR3 is made up of 14 amino acids. CDR3 protein: CASSPQGLDAEQFF. Partial CDR3 DNA: TGTGCCAGCAGTCCGCAGGGGTTGGATGCT.

This clone was seen a few times. The translated DNA and TCRdb's protein are not identical at residue 11; the protein here was translated from the DNA. Gene names are the mouse ones. The CDR3 DNA, read in part, is TGCACCTGCAGTGCAGGTGACAAAAATTCGCCC. Residues: CTCSAGDKNSP. The CDR3 reads in full as CTCSAGDKNSPLYF. The chain combines TRBV1 with TRBJ1-6, with D uncertain. With the read ending 3 residues before the CDR3 end, the germline J gene is used to fill in that end. TRBJ1-6 is an ORF, and what it does is uncertain. The CDR3 has 14 amino acids. Germline CDR1 and CDR2: NSQYPW and LRSPGD (reference sequence). The germline V and J ends were trimmed by 1 base and 7 bases, with 8 bases remaining between them.

This clone was seen a few times. The gene symbols are mouse symbols. The read ends 4 residues shy of where the CDR3 ends; the end is completed using the germline J gene. V is TRBV13-1 and J is TRBJ2-7; 8 nucleotides agree with TRBD1. Germline V CDR1 and CDR2: NSHNY, SYGAGN. This CDR3 is 13 amino acids long. The CDR3 here is CASSELDRDEQYF. The sequenced part of the CDR3 DNA is TGTGCCAGCAGTGAACTGGACAGGGAT.

This clone was observed many times. At residue 14, the TCRdb protein departs from the DNA translation, so the protein shown here was derived from the DNA itself. Mouse gene names apply. CDR3 amino acids: CASSGGTGGLSGNTLYF. Partial CDR3 DNA: TGTGCCAGCAGTGGTGGGACAGGGGGCCTTTCTGGAAATACG. This rearrangement joins TRBV13-3 to TRBJ1-3, with 12 bases matching TRBD1. From the germline J gene comes the end of the CDR3, since the read stops 3 residues before it. This CDR3 is built from 17 residues. The germline gives CDR1 NNHDY, CDR2 SYVADS. Trimming removed 3 bases from V and 0 bases from J; junction bases left unmatched: 4. The variable domain in full, completed from reference TRBV13-3 and TRBJ1-3, reads EAAVTQSPRSKVAVTGGKVTLSCHQTNNHDYMYWYRQDTGHGLRLIHYSYVADSTEKGDIPDGYKASRPSQENFSLILELASLSQTAVYFCASSGGTGGLSGNTLYFGEGSRLIVV.

This clone was observed a few times. TCRdb's protein does not match the DNA translation at residue 10; the protein provided is translated from the DNA. Mouse gene names and germline throughout. The CDR3 DNA, read in part, is TGTGCCAGCACAGGGTTTTCTGGAAATACG. Translating gives CASTGFSGNT. In full, the CDR3 reads CASTGFSGNTLYF. This chain uses TRBV19 with TRBJ1-3; a weak D match, TRBD1 (5 bases). The read terminates 3 residues ahead of where the CDR3 ends, so the germline J gene completes it. CDR1 is FNHDT and CDR2 is SITEND in the germline V gene (reference sequence). The CDR3 sequence is 13 residues long. Trimming took 6 bases from V and 0 from J, leaving 7 bases between them.

This clone was detected a few times. The germline and genes are mouse ones. The CDR3 end lies 4 residues beyond the end of the read and is filled in from the germline J gene. The V and J genes are TRBV13-1 and TRBJ2-3, with 11 nucleotides matching TRBD2. Trimming took 4 bases from V and 3 from J; bases not matched to a gene: 4. Germline V gene sequence: CDR1 NSHNY, CDR2 SYGAGN. CDR3 length: 15 residues. The DNA read from the CDR3 is TGTGCCAGCAGTAACTGGGGGGGCGCGGCAGAA. Translated: CASSNWGGAAE. The entire CDR3 protein is CASSNWGGAAETLYF.

Ten or more counts support this clone. The gene names here belong to mouse. Read sequence stops 4 residues before the CDR3 end, and the germline J gene provides the missing end. The V call is TRBV13-3, the J call TRBJ2-7, with 9 nucleotides matching TRBD2. This CDR3 comprises 15 residues. Trimming at V came to 0 bases and at J to 0 bases, leaving 1 base not matched to a gene. From germline, CDR1 is NNHDY and CDR2 SYVADS. The CDR3 spells CASSDVDWGSYEQYF. Partial CDR3 DNA: TGTGCCAGCAGTGATGTGGACTGGGGCTCCTAT.